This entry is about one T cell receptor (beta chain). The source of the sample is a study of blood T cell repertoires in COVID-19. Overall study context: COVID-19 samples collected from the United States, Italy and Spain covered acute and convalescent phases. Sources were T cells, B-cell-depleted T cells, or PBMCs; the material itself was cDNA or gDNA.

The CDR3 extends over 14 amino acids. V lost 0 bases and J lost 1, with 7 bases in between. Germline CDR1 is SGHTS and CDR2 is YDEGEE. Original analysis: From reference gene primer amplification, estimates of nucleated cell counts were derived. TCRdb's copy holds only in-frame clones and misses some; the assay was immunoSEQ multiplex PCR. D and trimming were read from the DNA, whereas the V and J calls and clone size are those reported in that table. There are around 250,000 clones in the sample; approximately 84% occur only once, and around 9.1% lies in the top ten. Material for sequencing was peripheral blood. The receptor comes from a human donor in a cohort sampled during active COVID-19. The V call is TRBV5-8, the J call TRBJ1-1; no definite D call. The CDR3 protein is CASSLARGNTEAFF. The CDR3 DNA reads TGTGCCAGCAGCTTGGCCCGGGGGAACACTGAAGCTTTCTTT. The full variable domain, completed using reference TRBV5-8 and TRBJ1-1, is EAGVTQSPTHLIKTRGQQATLRCSPISGHTSVYWYQQALGLGLQFLLWYDEGEERNRGNFPPRFSGRQFPNYSSELNVNALELEDSALYLCASSLARGNTEAFFGQGTRLTVV.